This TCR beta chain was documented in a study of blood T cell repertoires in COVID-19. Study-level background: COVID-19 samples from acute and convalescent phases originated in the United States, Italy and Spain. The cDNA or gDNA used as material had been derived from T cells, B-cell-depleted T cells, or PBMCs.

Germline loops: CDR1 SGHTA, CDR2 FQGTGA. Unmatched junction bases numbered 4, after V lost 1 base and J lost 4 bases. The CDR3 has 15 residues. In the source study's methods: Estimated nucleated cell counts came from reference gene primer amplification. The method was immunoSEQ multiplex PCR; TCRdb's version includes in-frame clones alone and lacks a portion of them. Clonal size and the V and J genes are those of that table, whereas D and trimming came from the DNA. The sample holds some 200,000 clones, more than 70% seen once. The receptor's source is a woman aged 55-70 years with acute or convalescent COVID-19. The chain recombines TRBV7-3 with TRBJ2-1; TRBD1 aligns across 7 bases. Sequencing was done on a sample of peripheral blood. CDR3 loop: CASSLNAGGYNEQFF. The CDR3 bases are TGTGCCAGCAGCTTAAACGCAGGGGGATACAATGAGCAGTTCTTC. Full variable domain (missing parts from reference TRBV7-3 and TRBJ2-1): GAGVSQTPSNKVTEKGKYVELRCDPISGHTALYWYRQSLGQGPEFLIYFQGTGAADDSGLPNDRFFAVRPEGSVSTLKIQRTERGDSAVYLCASSLNAGGYNEQFFGPGTRLTVL.